The T cell receptor beta chain described here comes from a study of radiation and T cells in renal cell carcinoma. About this clone: Its antigen is not identified.

Time point described: blood 4 weeks post-SBRT, at nephrectomy. Treatment denoted: 15 Gy SBRT to primary tumor, nephrectomy 4 weeks later. Nephrectomy followed 15 Gy stereotactic body radiation by 4 weeks. Serial blood draws occurred at baseline and 2 and 4 weeks post-SBRT. Study observations and caveats: Top tumor clonotypes rose in blood 2 weeks post-radiation, then contracted. Pretreatment tumor biopsies were lacking, so baseline clonotypes are unknown.

Per germline, CDR1 SNHLY and CDR2 FYNNEI. Germline trimming cut 9 bases from V and 4 bases from J; bases unmatched to any gene: 1. The CDR3 extends over 11 amino acids. The protocol was immunoSEQ multiplex PCR, while the TCRdb copy is restricted to in-frame clones and leaves out a portion. The sample shows 40,000 to 45,000 clones, 82% of them seen only once. Material: blood, obtained from a patient whose treatment included radiotherapy and nephrectomy. The TCR originated in a woman in her 70s with renal cell carcinoma. The gene calls are TRBV2 and TRBJ1-2; 8 bases align to TRBD1. The CDR3 nucleotides read TGTGCCAGGGGACAGGTCTATGGCTACACCTTC. Protein sequence: CARGQVYGYTF.